The next 5 T cell receptor beta chains were all read from a single sample in a study of radiotherapy plus CTLA-4 blockade in lung cancer. Profiling relied on immunoSEQ multiplex PCR, and the TCRdb table lists in-frame clones only, not all of them. Counted here are about 110,000 clones, over 65% occurring once; the ten biggest clones make up 2.5% to 3.5%. Specimen: peripheral blood, collected from a patient treated with radiotherapy plus ipilimumab. The receptors were sampled from a human donor with non-small cell lung cancer that progressed on radiotherapy plus ipilimumab. Some clones in this sample may be carry-over from other donors' samples.

The V call is TRBV5-1, the J call TRBJ1-1; tentatively, D is TRBD1 (6 bases). Trimming pared 6 bases from V and 0 bases from J, leaving 12 bases between. This CDR3 comprises 14 residues. Per germline, CDR1 SGHRS and CDR2 YFSETQ. CDR3 amino acids: CASMPGGMNTEAFF. CDR3 DNA: TGCGCCAGCATGCCGGGGGGCATGAACACTGAAGCTTTCTTT.

The V and J genes are TRBV6-5 and TRBJ1-1; 8 bases line up with TRBD1. Germline-derived CDR1 and CDR2 are MNHEY and SVGAGI. The J segment lost 0 bases and the V segment lost 6 bases, leaving 3 bases of the junction unmatched. The CDR3 contains 14 residues. The CDR3 reads CASRGTGLNTEAFF. The CDR3 DNA reads as TGTGCCAGCAGGGGGACAGGACTGAACACTGAAGCTTTCTTT.

The CDR3, as DNA: TGTGCCAGTAGCTACCGGGGGTCCACTCACACTGAAGCTTTCTTT. This sequence encodes CASSYRGSTHTEAFF. The V call is TRBV19, the J call TRBJ1-1; a possible D gene is TRBD1 (5 bases). V was pared by 6 bases and J by 3 bases, with 17 bases between. CDR1 and CDR2 from the germline V gene are LNHDA and SQIVND (reference sequence). The CDR3 totals 15 residues.

The gene calls are TRBV6-6 and TRBJ2-7; D perhaps matches TRBD1 (5 bases). The CDR3 is 14 residues long. V was trimmed by 7 bases and J by 0 bases, leaving 13 bases between them. The V gene's germline CDR1 is MNHNY and CDR2 SVGAGI (reference sequence). The CDR3 DNA is TGTGCCAGCACTCGACAGCAAAGCTCCTACGAGCAGTACTTC. This sequence encodes CASTRQQSSYEQYF.

The rearrangement links TRBV4-3 to TRBJ2-1, with D unclear. The CDR3 is 16 amino acids. The V end was cut by 1 base, the J end by 3 bases, with 13 bases between. Germline V gene sequence: CDR1 LGHNA, CDR2 YSLEER. The CDR3 loop is CASSQVHPGIYNEQFF. CDR3 DNA: TGCGCCAGCAGCCAAGTCCATCCAGGAATCTACAATGAGCAGTTCTTC.